These 5 T cell receptor beta chains came from one sample sequenced in a study of T cells in Graves' hyperthyroidism and ophthalmopathy (dated by TCRdb to between 2018 and 2021). Library prep was done by multiplex PCR. Sequencing was performed on an Illumina HiSeq 2000. Amplification of TCR beta CDR3 regions was carried out from RNA transcripts. For the first round of RT-PCR on the TCR CDR3, the HTBI primer set was used together with the Qiagen OneStep RT-PCR kit. Through fastp at Q25 and MiXCR, TCRdb rebuilt clones from the public reads, retaining in-frame beta chains. Rows are combined by CDR3 protein, so each entry shows the most common genes and DNA. For this sample there are roughly 500,000 distinct CDR3 sequences; 46% appear just once. About 43% of the sample goes to the ten largest clones. The sample comprised peripheral blood or thyroid tissue (not recorded which). The receptors were sampled from an adult woman with Graves' disease, either hyperthyroidism or ophthalmopathy (not recorded which).

The V and J genes are TRBV7-9 and TRBJ2-5; unclear D gene. The ends were cut back, 4 bases at V and 5 bases at J, with 20 bases in the middle. Germline V gene sequence: CDR1 SEHNR, CDR2 FQNEAQ (reference sequence). The CDR3 is 16 residues long. The CDR3 spells CASSSTTPPDSETQYF. The CDR3 nucleotides are TGTGCCAGCAGCTCTACCACCCCCCCAGACTCGGAGACCCAGTACTTC.

The gene calls are TRBV6-1 and TRBJ1-2; D is possibly TRBD1 (6 bases). This CDR3 region has 12 residues. Per germline, CDR1 MNHNS and CDR2 SASEGT. V was cut by 5 bases and J by 6 bases, with 10 bases left in between. CDR3: CASSKTGHGYTF. CDR3 sequence (DNA): TGTGCCAGCAGTAAGACAGGACATGGCTACACCTTC.

This clonotype was observed a few times. The rearrangement links TRBV7-2 to TRBJ2-5; 10 nucleotides line up with TRBD2. This CDR3 is 17 amino acids long. Trimming at V came to 2 bases and at J to 5 bases, leaving 11 bases not matched to a gene. Germline V gene data show CDR1 as SGHTA and CDR2 as FQGNSA. As DNA, the CDR3 is TGTGCCAGCAGCTTATTCAGAGCGGGAGGGCCAAGGGAGACCCAGTACTTC. This translates into CASSLFRAGGPRETQYF.

Only one count was recorded for this clonotype. This sequence joins TRBV6-2 or TRBV6-3 and TRBJ2-7; a possible D gene is TRBD2 (5 bases). Deletions cut 2 bases from V and 5 bases from J, with 19 bases between. The CDR3 has 16 amino acids. CDR1 is MNHEY, CDR2 SVGEGT, per germline. The CDR3 coding sequence is TGTGCCAGCAGTTACCCCAGCTCCGGGAAGATCGACGAGCAGTACTTC. Protein product: CASSYPSSGKIDEQYF.

J is TRBJ2-5 and V is TRBV10-3; TRBD2 matches 10 bases. V was pared by 10 bases and J by 5 bases, with 10 bases of the junction left unmatched. The CDR3 contains 14 residues. Germline V CDR1 and CDR2: ENHRY, SYGVKD. CDR3 bases: TGTGCCACCGTAGCGGGAGGAGGGATGGAGACCCAGTACTTC. Protein: CATVAGGGMETQYF.